Following are 10 T cell receptor beta chains from one sample sequenced in a study of T cell repertoires in cytomegalovirus infection. MiXCR, applied by TCRdb to the reads, yields one record per CDR3 protein. The profile shows about 340,000 distinct CDR3 sequences, 25% to 30% of them singletons. These receptors are not linked to any known antigen. The sample here was cultured PBMCs, taken from culture after CMV antigen stimulation. The receptors stem from a human donor in good health (CMV status not recorded). Some clones in this sample may be carry-over from other donors' samples.

This clonotype has a handful of counts. The chain combines TRBV6-6 with TRBJ2-7, with D maybe TRBD2 (7 bases). Germline V gene sequence: CDR1 MNHNY, CDR2 SVGAGI (reference sequence). This CDR3 contains 15 residues. Trimming took off 0 bases at V and 4 bases at J, with 13 bases between the two ends. This CDR3 is CASSYSAGRGYEQYF. As DNA, the CDR3 is TGTGCCAGCAGTTACTCGGCGGGGAGGGGGTACGAGCAGTACTTC.

The chain is built from TRBV6-1 and TRBJ2-7; D gene ambiguous. The V gene lost 5 bases and the J gene lost 0 bases, with 14 bases spanning the gap. CDR3 length: 15 residues. The germline V gene encodes CDR1 MNHNS and CDR2 SASEGT. CDR3 sequence: CASSPTPASSYEQYF. The CDR3 bases are TGTGCCAGCAGTCCGACCCCGGCGAGCTCCTACGAGCAGTACTTC.

This clonotype has a handful of counts. The J gene is TRBJ2-7, the V gene TRBV5-1; the D gene is possibly TRBD1 (6 bases). V was clipped by 1 base and J by 5 bases, with 10 bases between them. The germline V gene encodes CDR1 SGHRS and CDR2 YFSETQ. The CDR3 totals 13 residues. CDR3 nucleotide sequence: TGCGCCAGCAGCTTGTCAGGGGACAACGAGCAGTACTTC. This translates into CASSLSGDNEQYF.

A few counts support this clonotype. The CDR3 protein is CASRPLGRTYGYTF. The CDR3 nucleotides are TGTGCCAGCCGACCTCTTGGACGCACCTATGGCTACACCTTC. The gene calls are TRBV6-1 and TRBJ1-2; the D is unclear. CDR1 MNHNS and CDR2 SASEGT come from the germline V gene. The CDR3 length is 14 residues. V was shortened by 8 bases and J by 4 bases, with 17 bases between the two germline ends.

In DNA, the CDR3 is TGTGCCAGCAGCTTAGTTCTCCTCGGCGGGGAGCTGTTTTTT. Translating gives CASSLVLLGGELFF. The chain couples TRBV7-2 to TRBJ2-2, with D unresolved. From germline, CDR1 is SGHTA and CDR2 FQGNSA. The CDR3 is made up of 14 amino acids. The ends were cut back, 1 base at V and 7 bases at J, with 10 bases in the middle.

This clonotype has a count of ten or more. The chain combines TRBV20-1 with TRBJ1-6; a weak D match, TRBD1 (5 bases). This CDR3 comprises 13 residues. In germline, CDR1 is DFQATT, CDR2 SNEGSKA (reference sequence). The CDR3 nucleotides read TGCACCTCCAGGGTGGGGGGGAATTCACCCCTCCACTTT. Translation: CTSRVGGNSPLHF.

This clonotype has more than one count but fewer than ten. The chain uses TRBV7-3 and TRBJ2-7, with 10 bases identical to TRBD2. CDR3 length: 13 amino acids. J lost 11 bases, V lost 3 bases, and 7 bases had no gene match. CDR1 and CDR2 from the germline V gene are SGHTA and FQGTGA. CDR3 coding DNA: TGTGCCAGCAGCTTCCAGCGGGAGGGCCTTAAGTACTTC. Translated, it gives CASSFQREGLKYF.

The chain recombines TRBV9 with TRBJ2-7, with D perhaps TRBD2 (7 bases). V was cut by 0 bases and J by 2 bases, with 12 bases left in between. Germline CDR1 and CDR2: SGDLS and YYNGEE. The CDR3 is 15 amino acids. The CDR3 is CASSVGGGKAYEQYF. The CDR3, as DNA: TGTGCCAGCAGCGTAGGCGGGGGCAAAGCCTACGAGCAGTACTTC. The variable domain in full, with the rest retrieved from reference TRBV9 and TRBJ2-7, is DSGVTQTPKHLITATGQRVTLRCSPRSGDLSVYWYQQSLDQGLQFLIQYYNGEERAKGNILERFSAQQFPDLHSELNLSSLELGDSALYFCASSVGGGKAYEQYFGPGTRLTVT.

This clonotype appeared once. This chain connects TRBV6-1 to TRBJ1-3, with a possible D match to TRBD1 (6 bases). Germline CDR1 reads MNHNS; CDR2 reads SASEGT. Trimming shortened V by 0 bases and J by 4 bases, and 19 bases separated the two germline ends. CDR3 size: 18 residues. The CDR3 reads CASSEAPGAGVRGNTIYF. CDR3 in DNA: TGTGCCAGCAGTGAAGCCCCCGGGGCAGGGGTGAGGGGAAACACCATATATTTT.

The V call is TRBV12-3 or TRBV12-4, the J call TRBJ1-3; weak D call: TRBD1 (6 bases). The CDR3 covers 15 residues. Trimming left V 6 bases short and J 0 bases short, with 12 bases between. This CDR3 is CASRSKGGSGNTIYF. The DNA for the CDR3 is TGTGCCAGCAGATCCAAGGGGGGCTCTGGAAACACCATATATTTT.